The next 26 T cell receptor beta chains were all read from a single sample in a study of T-cell reconstitution after alpha-beta-depleted transplantation in children. Unique molecular identifiers were incorporated during preparation of the TCRbeta library. One entry per CDR3 protein results from TCRdb running MiXCR on the PCR reads. The sample records fewer than 350,000 distinct CDR3 sequences, about 9.4% being singletons. The input for sequencing was PBMCs, taken before TCRalphabeta/CD19-depleted stem cell transplant. These receptors were taken from a boy younger than two with acute myeloid leukemia, due to receive a stem cell transplant.

The chain links TRBV9 to TRBJ1-2, with D possibly being TRBD1 (6 bases). The CDR3 is 15 residues long. Trimming took off 3 bases at V and 5 bases at J, with 17 bases between the two ends. Per germline, CDR1 SGDLS and CDR2 YYNGEE. CDR3 sequence: CASSEGGPLNYGYTF. The CDR3 bases are TGTGCCAGCAGCGAGGGGGGTCCACTTAATTATGGCTACACCTTC. The full variable domain, completed using reference TRBV9 and TRBJ1-2, is DSGVTQTPKHLITATGQRVTLRCSPRSGDLSVYWYQQSLDQGLQFLIQYYNGEERAKGNILERFSAQQFPDLHSELNLSSLELGDSALYFCASSEGGPLNYGYTFGSGTRLTVV.

There are many counts of this clonotype. One junction end does not reproduce the germline sequence, and a read error may be involved. This chain joins TRBV13 and TRBJ1-3; 7 bases are shared with TRBD1. In germline, CDR1 is PRHDT, CDR2 FYEKMQ (reference sequence). This CDR3 comprises 15 residues. CDR3 in DNA: TGTGCCAGCAGCCTAGGGGGCAGCTCTGGAAACACCATATATTTT. Its translation is CASSLGGSSGNTIYF.

This clonotype came up many times. The chain links TRBV7-9 to TRBJ2-7; 8 nucleotides agree with TRBD1. Germline CDR1 and CDR2: SEHNR and FQNEAQ (reference sequence). Trimming at V came to 4 bases and at J to 4 bases, leaving 3 bases not matched to a gene. This CDR3 comprises 13 residues. CDR3 residues: CASSSDRVYEQYF. CDR3 in DNA: TGTGCCAGCAGCTCGGACAGGGTATACGAGCAGTACTTC.

This clonotype was recorded at least ten times. V usage is TRBV14 and J usage is TRBJ2-7, with D perhaps TRBD1 or TRBD2 (6 bases each). This CDR3 comprises 14 residues. The V and J ends lost 1 base and 6 bases respectively, with 13 bases between them. The germline gives CDR1 SGHDN, CDR2 FVKESK. CDR3 nucleotides: TGTGCCAGCAGCCAAGGCGGCAGGGGAGGCGAGCAGTACTTC. This encodes CASSQGGRGGEQYF.

This clonotype was recorded many times. This chain links TRBV7-3 with TRBJ1-5; 7 bases agree with TRBD1. J gave up 5 bases and V 4 bases, and 8 bases lay outside the gene matches. The CDR3 is made up of 15 amino acids. Germline lookup yields CDR1 SGHTA and CDR2 FQGTGA. DNA for the CDR3: TGTGCCAGCAGCTCCGCGGGACAGAGAGATCAGCCCCAGCATTTT. It is translated as CASSSAGQRDQPQHF.

The gene calls are TRBV6-2 or TRBV6-3 and TRBJ2-7, with D tentatively TRBD1 (6 bases). V lost 7 bases to trimming and J lost 3 bases, with 19 bases between them. This CDR3 comprises 15 residues. Germline V CDR1 and CDR2: MNHEY, SVGEGT. The CDR3 DNA reads as TGTGCCAGCAACTCCGCCGGAACAGGGTTCTACGAGCAGTACTTC. It encodes CASNSAGTGFYEQYF.

This clonotype was counted many times. The gene calls are TRBV20-1 and TRBJ2-5, with 12 bases that match TRBD2. This CDR3 contains 17 residues. The J segment lost 4 bases and the V segment lost 1 base, leaving 10 bases of the junction unmatched. From germline, CDR1 is DFQATT and CDR2 SNEGSKA (reference sequence). This CDR3 is CSARAVASGGAGETQYF. CDR3 in DNA: TGCAGTGCTAGAGCGGTGGCTAGCGGGGGGGCCGGAGAGACCCAGTACTTC.

In this sample, this clonotype turned up many times. The gene calls are TRBV6-5 and TRBJ2-7; TRBD2 matches at 11 bases. The CDR3 contains 16 residues. The J segment lost 5 bases and the V segment lost 0 bases, leaving 6 bases of the junction unmatched. Germline V gene lookup returns CDR1 MNHEY and CDR2 SVGAGI. The CDR3 here is CASSYSAGLAVNEQYF. Here the CDR3 DNA reads TGTGCCAGCAGTTACTCAGCGGGACTAGCGGTTAACGAGCAGTACTTC.

Ten or more counts support this clonotype. The J gene is TRBJ2-3, the V gene TRBV9; D gene unclear. Germline CDR1 and CDR2: SGDLS and YYNGEE. The V end lost 0 bases, the J end lost 4 bases, and 12 bases lay between the germline ends. The CDR3 consists of 15 residues. For the CDR3, the DNA is TGTGCCAGCAGCGTAGCCCCTGGACCCGCAGATACGCAGTATTTT. It specifies CASSVAPGPADTQYF.

At least ten counts were recorded for this clonotype. The chain uses TRBV6-5 and TRBJ2-7; 10 bases line up with TRBD1. The germline CDR1 and CDR2 sequences are MNHEY and SVGAGI. This CDR3 has 15 residues. The ends lost 2 bases at V and 3 bases at J; junction bases unmatched: 4. CDR3 nucleotide sequence: TGTGCCAGCAGTTACGGGGGGACAGGGGTCTACGAGCAGTACTTC. This gives the protein CASSYGGTGVYEQYF.

In the case of this clonotype: This may come from a read error, since a much larger clone is one base off. This chain connects TRBV10-3 to TRBJ2-1; no definite D call. The ends were cut back, 2 bases at V and 12 bases at J, with 14 bases in the middle. The CDR3 is made up of 13 amino acids. Germline values: CDR1 ENHRY, CDR2 SYGVKD. CDR3: CAISEVGASWQFF. For the CDR3, the DNA is TGTGCCATCAGTGAGGTAGGAGCCAGCTGGCAGTTCTTC.

This clonotype was detected many times. The gene calls are TRBV28 and TRBJ1-1; possibly TRBD1 for D (5 bases). The CDR3 covers 10 residues. V lost 6 bases and J 10 bases, leaving 9 bases between the germline ends. Germline V gene data show CDR1 as MDHEN and CDR2 as SYDVKM. Here the CDR3 reads CASRQGRAFF. For the CDR3, the DNA is TGTGCCAGCAGGCAGGGTAGAGCTTTCTTT.

In its sample, this clonotype was seen many times. The rearrangement links TRBV27 to TRBJ1-2, with 7 nucleotides matching TRBD1. J lost 4 bases, V lost 3 bases, and 11 bases had no gene match. This CDR3 spans 16 amino acids. CDR1 is MNHEY, CDR2 SMNVEV, per germline (reference sequence). The CDR3 loop is CASSFDRDAPSYGYTF. The DNA for the CDR3 is TGTGCCAGCAGTTTCGACAGGGACGCCCCCAGCTATGGCTACACCTTC.

This chain uses TRBV20-1 with TRBJ1-5; D is ambiguous. V shed 3 bases and J shed 11 bases, with 26 bases lying between them. Germline loops: CDR1 DFQATT, CDR2 SNEGSKA (reference sequence). The CDR3 has 16 amino acids. The CDR3 here is CSASPPAGEGKWTQHF. The CDR3 nucleotides are TGCAGTGCTAGTCCTCCCGCGGGAGAAGGGAAGTGGACCCAGCATTTT.

This clonotype was seen repeatedly, ten times or more. V and J are TRBV9 and TRBJ2-5; 9 positions match TRBD2. V lost 0 bases, J lost 5 bases, and 20 bases stayed unmatched. This CDR3 region has 20 residues. Germline V gene lookup returns CDR1 SGDLS and CDR2 YYNGEE. CDR3 DNA: TGTGCCAGCAGCGTAGGGGGACTACGGGCTAGCGGGGCAAGAAGGGAGACCCAGTACTTC. The encoded protein is CASSVGGLRASGARRETQYF.

Many counts were recorded for this clonotype. This chain connects TRBV24-1 to TRBJ2-5, with D hard to call. The V end lost 0 bases, the J end lost 5 bases, and 6 bases lay between the germline ends. The germline V gene encodes CDR1 KGHDR and CDR2 SFDVKD. The CDR3 sequence is 13 residues long. CDR3 nucleotide sequence: TGTGCCACCAGTGATTTGCCCAAGGAGACCCAGTACTTC. Translated, it gives CATSDLPKETQYF.

This clonotype was seen a few times. The chain carries TRBV2 and TRBJ1-5; 8 bases line up with TRBD1. This CDR3 has 15 amino acids. V was clipped by 11 bases and J by 0 bases; unmatched bases: 9. Germline values: CDR1 SNHLY, CDR2 FYNNEI. The CDR3 sequence: CAWGGQANSNQPQHF. In DNA, the CDR3 is TGTGCCTGGGGGGGACAGGCAAATAGCAATCAGCCCCAGCATTTT.

This clonotype was counted at least ten times. The CDR3 nucleotides are TGTGCCAGCAGCTCCCCAATCAGGGGCCCCTACAATGAGCAGTTCTTC. This translates into CASSSPIRGPYNEQFF. The gene calls are TRBV7-8 and TRBJ2-1; D is possibly TRBD1 (6 bases). The length of the CDR3 is 16 residues. The V gene's germline CDR1 is SGHVS and CDR2 FQNEAQ. Deletions cut 4 bases from V and 2 bases from J, with 15 bases between.

The chain recombines TRBV5-1 with TRBJ1-3; D gene ambiguous. Trimming removed 0 bases at V and 2 bases at J, with 12 bases between. Germline-derived CDR1 and CDR2 are SGHRS and YFSETQ. The CDR3 loop spans 16 amino acids. The CDR3 is CASSLVPGSAGNTIYF. CDR3 nucleotides: TGCGCCAGCAGCTTGGTCCCCGGGTCTGCTGGAAACACCATATATTTT.

This clonotype has at least ten counts. V usage is TRBV7-6 and J usage is TRBJ2-1, with D tentatively TRBD1 or TRBD2 (6 bases each). Germline-derived CDR1 and CDR2 are SGHVS and FNYEAQ. The V end lost 0 bases, the J end lost 5 bases, and 14 bases lay between the germline ends. The length of the CDR3 is 16 residues. The CDR3 here is CASSLAWGALDNEQFF. Written as DNA, the CDR3 is TGTGCCAGCAGCTTAGCGTGGGGGGCGCTGGACAATGAGCAGTTCTTC.

This clonotype was counted ten times or more. The junction departs from germline at one end; a sequencing error may be responsible. The rearrangement uses TRBV12-3 or TRBV12-4 and TRBJ1-2; 10 bases are shared with TRBD1. This CDR3 is 13 amino acids long. The CDR3 sequence is CASSLGQGNGYTF. The CDR3 DNA sequence: TGCGCCAGCAGCTTGGGACAGGGGAATGGCTACACCTTC.

The table lists this clonotype with many counts. V and J are TRBV28 and TRBJ2-3; D unresolved. Germline values: CDR1 MDHEN, CDR2 SYDVKM. V gave up 2 bases and J gave up 6 bases, with 9 bases separating them. The CDR3 extends over 13 amino acids. CDR3 DNA: TGTGCCAGCAGTTTAGCCCTGGGGGATACGCAGTATTTT. Protein: CASSLALGDTQYF.

Ten or more counts support this clonotype. V and J are TRBV12-3 or TRBV12-4 and TRBJ2-5; a weak D match, TRBD2 (6 bases). CDR3 length: 13 amino acids. V dropped 4 bases and J dropped 2 bases, with 8 bases sitting between them. The CDR3 nucleotides are TGTGCCAGCAGTTCAGGGAGGCAAGAGACCCAGTACTTC. Its translation: CASSSGRQETQYF.

This clonotype was counted at least ten times. This sequence joins TRBV29-1 and TRBJ1-2; possible D gene TRBD1, 5 bases. The CDR3 extends over 16 amino acids. Deletions cut 4 bases from V and 3 bases from J, with 21 bases between. Germline CDR1 is SQVTM and CDR2 is ANQGSEA. The CDR3 sequence is CSVGPSLGQADYGYTF. The CDR3 DNA sequence: TGCAGCGTTGGTCCCTCGCTGGGGCAGGCCGACTATGGCTACACCTTC. Together with reference TRBV29-1 and TRBJ1-2, the CDR3 gives the full variable domain: SAVISQKPSRDICQRGTSLTIQCQVDSQVTMMFWYRQQPGQSLTLIATANQGSEATYESGFVIDKFPISRPNLTFSTLTVSNMSPEDSSIYLCSVGPSLGQADYGYTFGSGTRLTVV.

This clonotype was counted at least ten times. The J gene is TRBJ1-2, the V gene TRBV28; no clear D. V was trimmed by 6 bases and J by 6 bases, leaving 17 bases between them. The germline gives CDR1 MDHEN, CDR2 SYDVKM. The CDR3 has 14 amino acids. DNA for the CDR3: TGTGCCAGCAGGCCCAGGTGGGTGAGAGATGGCTACACCTTC. Translated: CASRPRWVRDGYTF.

The sample holds a few counts of this clonotype. V is TRBV5-6 and J is TRBJ1-5; maybe TRBD1 (5 bases). V was clipped by 3 bases and J by 3 bases, with 25 bases between them. This CDR3 region has 19 residues. CDR1 and CDR2 (germline): SGHDT, YYEEEE. CDR3 DNA sequence: TGTGCCAGCAGCTCGTACCGGGACGCCCGCTCGGCTTACAATCAGCCCCAGCATTTT. Translation gives CASSSYRDARSAYNQPQHF. Based on the CDR3 plus reference TRBV5-6 and TRBJ1-5, the full variable domain is DAGVTQSPTHLIKTRGQQVTLRCSPKSGHDTVSWYQQALGQGPQFIFQYYEEEERQRGNFPDRFSGHQFPNYSSELNVNALLLGDSALYLCASSSYRDARSAYNQPQHFGDGTRLSIL.